These 22 T cell receptor beta chains originate from one sample sequenced in a study of shared clonotypes between healthy human individuals. In the naive CD8 group, cells lacked CD45RO and were positively selected for CCR7, so terminally differentiated effector memory CD45RA+ cells were left out. Repertoires were generated with immunoSEQ multiplex PCR, while TCRdb's copy carries only in-frame clones and drops some. This table has more than 500,000 clones, around 96% appearing once. Material for sequencing was naive CD8+ T cells sorted from blood. The receptors come from a woman aged 25 to 39 in good health.

Details on this clone: The junction differs from germline at one of its ends, possibly a read error. CDR3: CSATESEDSNF. In DNA form, the CDR3 reads TGCAGTGCTACGGAGTCCGAGGACAGCAACTTC. The chain carries TRBV20-1 and TRBJ2-7; weak D call: TRBD1 (6 bases). This CDR3 spans 11 amino acids. Germline CDR1 and CDR2: DFQATT and SNEGSKA (reference sequence).

The chain uses TRBV19 and TRBJ2-1; 9 positions agree with TRBD2. This CDR3 is built from 13 residues. From germline, CDR1 is LNHDA and CDR2 SQIVND (reference sequence). After removal of 3 bases from V and 15 bases from J, the junction contained 9 bases not matched to a gene. The CDR3 loop reads CASSIDRTSERFF. The CDR3 DNA sequence: TGTGCCAGTAGTATCGATCGGACTAGCGAGAGGTTCTTC.

The sample holds one count of this clone. V usage is TRBV15 and J usage is TRBJ1-1; TRBD1 matches at 12 bases. The V gene end was trimmed by 4 bases and the J gene end by 6 bases; junction bases not matched to a gene: 6. This CDR3 is built from 15 residues. Germline loops: CDR1 LNHNV, CDR2 YYDKDF (reference sequence). The CDR3 loop is CATSKGTGGIAEAFF. CDR3 coding DNA: TGTGCCACCAGCAAAGGGACAGGGGGCATAGCTGAAGCTTTCTTT.

The chain recombines TRBV13 with TRBJ2-6, with D tentatively TRBD1 (6 bases). The CDR3 is 17 amino acids. Germline loops: CDR1 PRHDT, CDR2 FYEKMQ (reference sequence). The V and J ends lost 5 bases and 0 bases respectively, with 14 bases between them. CDR3 coding DNA: TGTGCCAGCAGCCTGGGACATTGGAGCTCTGGGGCCAACGTCCTGACTTTC. It encodes CASSLGHWSSGANVLTF.

The CDR3 loop is CASSGDRIEAFF. Written as DNA, the CDR3 is TGTGCCAGCAGCGGGGACCGGATTGAAGCTTTCTTT. The rearrangement uses TRBV5-4 and TRBJ1-1, with D possibly TRBD1 on 5 matching bases. The CDR3 is 12 amino acids. V dropped 4 bases and J dropped 7 bases, with 11 bases sitting between them. CDR1 is SGHNT, CDR2 YYREEE, per germline (reference sequence).

The V gene is TRBV7-9, the J gene TRBJ2-7; 11 bases are shared with TRBD2. CDR3 length: 15 amino acids. Looked up from germline, CDR1 is SEHNR and CDR2 is FQNEAQ (reference sequence). The trim removed 3 bases at V and 5 bases at J, leaving 6 bases unmatched. The CDR3 region has the DNA TGTGCCAGCAGCTTTGCACTAGCGGGAGACGACGAGCAGTACTTC. Translation gives CASSFALAGDDEQYF.

The V gene is TRBV27, the J gene TRBJ2-3, with TRBD2 matching 14 bases. This CDR3 has 15 residues. CDR1 and CDR2 (germline): MNHEY, SMNVEV (reference sequence). V shed 4 bases and J 7 bases; nucleotides not matched to a gene: 4. The CDR3 sequence: CASSSGTSGRNTQYF. For the CDR3, the DNA is TGTGCCAGCAGTTCCGGGACTAGCGGGAGAAATACGCAGTATTTT.

The V call is TRBV9, the J call TRBJ2-7; the match to TRBD2 covers 12 bases. V was clipped by 4 bases and J by 6 bases; unmatched bases: 5. This CDR3 has 14 amino acids. The germline V gene encodes CDR1 SGDLS and CDR2 YYNGEE. CDR3 DNA: TGTGCCAGCAGCCTCCGACTAGCGGGAGCCGAGCAGTACTTC. As protein: CASSLRLAGAEQYF.

The J gene is TRBJ1-3, the V gene TRBV28; TRBD1 agrees at 10 bases. This CDR3 is built from 18 residues. V trimming: 3 bases; J trimming: 4 bases; junction bases outside the gene matches: 12. Germline V gene lookup returns CDR1 MDHEN and CDR2 SYDVKM. The DNA for the CDR3 is TGTGCCAGCAGTTTCTTCCAGGGGGACAGGGGAACCGGAAACACCATATATTTT. It encodes CASSFFQGDRGTGNTIYF.

J is TRBJ1-3 and V is TRBV29-1; no definite D call. The CDR3 runs to 13 residues. Between the trimmed V and J ends, which lost 6 bases and 3 bases, there was a span of 12 bases. The germline V gene has CDR1 SQVTM and CDR2 ANQGSEA. This CDR3 reads CSVDPGYGNTIYF. The CDR3 nucleotides read TGCAGCGTGGATCCAGGTTATGGAAACACCATATATTTT.

This clone was seen only once. The CDR3: CASSIMAGEDQPQHF. DNA for the CDR3: TGTGCCAGTAGTATCATGGCAGGCGAGGATCAGCCCCAGCATTTT. The chain couples TRBV19 to TRBJ1-5; D remains ambiguous. V lost 3 bases to trimming and J lost 5 bases, with 14 bases between them. This CDR3 spans 15 amino acids. Germline V gene sequence: CDR1 LNHDA, CDR2 SQIVND (reference sequence).

The chain has TRBV28 and TRBJ2-2; the D is unclear. Trimming took 6 bases from V and 1 from J, leaving 9 bases between them. This CDR3 spans 14 amino acids. The germline V gene has CDR1 MDHEN and CDR2 SYDVKM. CDR3 sequence (DNA): TGTGCCAGCAGACGGACGGTGAACACCGGGGAGCTGTTTTTT. Its translation is CASRRTVNTGELFF.

The chain uses TRBV5-4 and TRBJ2-7; possibly TRBD2 for D (6 bases). Per the germline V gene, CDR1 is SGHNT and CDR2 is YYREEE (reference sequence). Trimming took off 1 base at V and 1 base at J, with 15 bases between the two ends. CDR3 length: 16 residues. The CDR3 DNA sequence: TGTGCCAGCAGCTTGTTTTACGCTAGCGAATCCTACGAGCAGTACTTC. It specifies CASSLFYASESYEQYF.

The genes are TRBV29-1 and TRBJ2-7; no reliable D call. Germline CDR1 and CDR2: SQVTM and ANQGSEA. The germline V and J ends were trimmed by 7 bases and 6 bases, with 22 bases remaining between them. This CDR3 contains 14 residues. DNA for the CDR3: TGCAGCGGGGGTGGGCACCCCATCCCCCTCGAGCAGTACTTC. It yields the protein CSGGGHPIPLEQYF.

The chain employs TRBV7-9 and TRBJ2-1; 8 bases are a match to TRBD2. Germline V gives CDR1 SEHNR, CDR2 FQNEAQ (reference sequence). The CDR3 is 15 amino acids. After removal of 2 bases from V and 10 bases from J, the junction contained 10 bases not matched to a gene. The CDR3 sequence: CASSLSLSGSHEQFF. Here the CDR3 DNA reads TGTGCCAGCAGCTTATCGTTGAGCGGGAGCCACGAGCAGTTCTTC.

The chain's CDR3 is CASSEAGGGYEQYF. As DNA, the CDR3 is TGTGCCAGCAGTGAAGCAGGGGGTGGATACGAGCAGTACTTC. The chain combines TRBV6-1 with TRBJ2-7, with D maybe TRBD1 (6 bases). There are 14 residues in the CDR3. V shed 0 bases and J shed 4 bases, with 10 bases lying between them. Germline loops: CDR1 MNHNS, CDR2 SASEGT.

The rearrangement uses TRBV7-9 and TRBJ2-7; 7 nucleotides align to TRBD1. This CDR3 has 14 residues. Germline CDR1 is SEHNR and CDR2 is FQNEAQ (reference sequence). V lost 6 bases, J lost 4 bases, and 9 bases stayed unmatched. CDR3 amino acids: CASSYELGQYEQYF. Here the CDR3 DNA reads TGTGCCAGCAGTTATGAACTGGGACAGTACGAGCAGTACTTC.

This clone was seen once. The chain carries TRBV19 and TRBJ2-1, with 8 bases aligning to TRBD2. The CDR3 has 16 amino acids. With V trimmed by 5 bases and J by 4 bases, 10 bases remained unmatched. CDR1 is LNHDA and CDR2 is SQIVND in the germline V gene (reference sequence). CDR3 sequence reads: CASSLGRTSRYNEQFF. CDR3 bases: TGTGCCAGTAGTCTCGGACGGACTAGCAGATACAATGAGCAGTTCTTC.

This clone was seen a single time. The chain employs TRBV7-3 and TRBJ2-7; 9 bases agree with TRBD1. The J segment lost 5 bases and the V segment lost 1 base, leaving 6 bases of the junction unmatched. Per germline, CDR1 SGHTA and CDR2 FQGTGA. This CDR3 spans 15 amino acids. The CDR3 nucleotides are TGTGCCAGCAGCTTAATAGGGACAGGGATCGACGAGCAGTACTTC. Translation gives CASSLIGTGIDEQYF.

V is TRBV9 and J is TRBJ2-6; D is possibly TRBD2 (6 bases). Per the germline V gene, CDR1 is SGDLS and CDR2 is YYNGEE. V was shortened by 3 bases and J by 0 bases, with 16 bases between the two germline ends. The CDR3 length is 18 residues. CDR3 loop: CASSGSSAESSGANVLTF. CDR3 coding DNA: TGTGCCAGCAGCGGTTCTAGCGCAGAGAGCTCTGGGGCCAACGTCCTGACTTTC.

V gene TRBV5-6 combines with J gene TRBJ2-7, with D possibly TRBD2 on 6 matching bases. The CDR3 spans 13 residues. Per the germline V gene, CDR1 is SGHDT and CDR2 is YYEEEE. V lost 2 bases and J lost 3, with 9 bases in between. The CDR3 DNA follows: TGTGCCAGCAGCTTAGGCGGGATCTACGAGCAGTACTTC. This encodes CASSLGGIYEQYF.

The chain is built from TRBV4-1 and TRBJ2-7; 8 nucleotides agree with TRBD2. The CDR3 covers 15 residues. Unmatched junction bases numbered 5, after V lost 4 bases and J lost 0 bases. Germline V gene lookup returns CDR1 MGHRA and CDR2 YSYEKL. The CDR3 nucleotides read TGCGCCAGCAGCCCGGTGAGCGGGAGCTCCTACGAGCAGTACTTC. Translated, it gives CASSPVSGSSYEQYF.